In its sample, the clone carrying this T cell receptor (beta chain) was seen a few times. The data stem from a study of T cells in Graves' hyperthyroidism and ophthalmopathy. The CDR3 extends over 13 amino acids. Trimming removed 4 bases at V and 1 base at J, with 8 bases between. Per germline, CDR1 SGHRS and CDR2 YFSETQ. Amplification yielded TCR beta CDR3 regions, with RNA transcripts as the source. Carried out on the TCR CDR3, a first-round RT-PCR used the HTBI primer set. TCRdb reprocessed the multiplex PCR reads via MiXCR and lists one record per CDR3 protein. This table holds about 270,000 distinct CDR3 sequences, approximately 23% found once.

The chain employs TRBV5-1 and TRBJ1-1; tentatively, D is TRBD1 (5 bases). This TCR came from a man aged 30-40 years with Graves' ophthalmopathy. The sample consisted of blood. The CDR3 DNA follows: TGCGCCAGCAGCGCAGGGTGGAACACTGAAGCTTTCTTT. This translates into CASSAGWNTEAFF.